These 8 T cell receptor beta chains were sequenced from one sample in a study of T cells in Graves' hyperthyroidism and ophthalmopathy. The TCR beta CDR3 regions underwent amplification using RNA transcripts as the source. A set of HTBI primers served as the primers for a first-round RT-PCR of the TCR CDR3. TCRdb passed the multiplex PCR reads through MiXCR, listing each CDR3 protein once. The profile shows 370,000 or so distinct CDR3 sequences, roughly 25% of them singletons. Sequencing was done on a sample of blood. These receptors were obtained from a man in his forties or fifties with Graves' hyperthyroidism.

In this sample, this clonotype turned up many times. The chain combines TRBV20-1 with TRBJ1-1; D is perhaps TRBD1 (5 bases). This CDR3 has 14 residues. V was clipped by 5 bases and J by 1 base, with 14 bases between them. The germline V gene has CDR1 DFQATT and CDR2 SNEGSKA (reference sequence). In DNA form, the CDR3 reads TGCAGTGCTCCGCTGACAGAGTCGAACACTGAAGCTTTCTTT. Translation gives CSAPLTESNTEAFF.

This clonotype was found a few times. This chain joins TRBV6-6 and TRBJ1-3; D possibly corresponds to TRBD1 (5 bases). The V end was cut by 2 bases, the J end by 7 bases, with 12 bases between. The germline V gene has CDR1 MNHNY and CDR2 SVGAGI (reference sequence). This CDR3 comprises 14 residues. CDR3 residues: CASSYGTPGNTIYF. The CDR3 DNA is TGTGCCAGCAGTTACGGGACCCCGGGGAACACCATATATTTT.

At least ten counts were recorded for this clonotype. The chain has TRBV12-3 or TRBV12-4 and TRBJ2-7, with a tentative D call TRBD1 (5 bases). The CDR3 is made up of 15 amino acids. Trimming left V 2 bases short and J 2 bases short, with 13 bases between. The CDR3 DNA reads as TGTGCCAGCAGTTTACAACAGGTCACCACCTACGAGCAGTACTTC. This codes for CASSLQQVTTYEQYF.

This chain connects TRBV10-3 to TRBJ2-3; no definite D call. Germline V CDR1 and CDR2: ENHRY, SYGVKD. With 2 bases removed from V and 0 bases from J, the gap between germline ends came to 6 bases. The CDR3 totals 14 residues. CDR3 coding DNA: TGTGCCATCAGTGAGGGTAAAAGCACAGATACGCAGTATTTT. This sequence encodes CAISEGKSTDTQYF.

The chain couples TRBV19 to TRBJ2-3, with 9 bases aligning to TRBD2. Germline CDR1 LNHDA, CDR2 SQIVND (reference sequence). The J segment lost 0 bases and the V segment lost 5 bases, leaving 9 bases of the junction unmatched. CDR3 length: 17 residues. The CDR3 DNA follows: TGTGCCAGTAGTCCACCCCTAGCGGGGACAAGCACAGATACGCAGTATTTT. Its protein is CASSPPLAGTSTDTQYF.

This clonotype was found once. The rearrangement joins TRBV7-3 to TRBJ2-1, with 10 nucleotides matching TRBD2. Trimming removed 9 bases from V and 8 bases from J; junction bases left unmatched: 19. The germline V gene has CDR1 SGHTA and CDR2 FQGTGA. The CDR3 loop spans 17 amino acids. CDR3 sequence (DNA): TGTGCCAGTAAAACGCCCCTGAGGGAGCGGGAGGGATATGAGCAGTTCTTC. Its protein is CASKTPLREREGYEQFF.

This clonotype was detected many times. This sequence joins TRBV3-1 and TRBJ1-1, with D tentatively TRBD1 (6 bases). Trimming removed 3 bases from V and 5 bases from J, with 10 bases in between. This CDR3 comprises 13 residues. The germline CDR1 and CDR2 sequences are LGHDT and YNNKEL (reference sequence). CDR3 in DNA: TGTGCCAGCAGCCAGGGGGGCCGGACTGAAGCTTTCTTT. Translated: CASSQGGRTEAFF.

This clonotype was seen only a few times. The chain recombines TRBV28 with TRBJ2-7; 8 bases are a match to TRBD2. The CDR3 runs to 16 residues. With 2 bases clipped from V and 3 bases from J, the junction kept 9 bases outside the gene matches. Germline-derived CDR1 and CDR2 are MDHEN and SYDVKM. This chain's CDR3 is CASSLPPGGGNYEQYF. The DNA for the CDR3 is TGTGCCAGCAGTTTACCCCCGGGCGGGGGGAACTACGAGCAGTACTTC. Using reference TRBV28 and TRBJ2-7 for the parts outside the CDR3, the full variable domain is DVKVTQSSRYLVKRTGEKVFLECVQDMDHENMFWYRQDPGLGLRLIYFSYDVKMKEKGDIPEGYSVSREKKERFSLILESASTNQTSMYLCASSLPPGGGNYEQYFGPGTRLTVT.